This entry lists 23 T cell receptor beta chains sequenced from one sample in a study of CXCR3-negative and CXCR3-positive naive CD8 T cells. TRB cDNA was prepared as libraries by UMI-labeled 5' RACE. Using the 5' RACE reads, TCRdb records one entry per CDR3 protein without DNA. The sample's table shows about 130,000 distinct CDR3 sequences. Specimen: naive CXCR3- CD8+ T cells from blood. Sample subset: CD45RO-CCR7+CD27+CD95- naive CD8+ T cells lacking CXCR3 (TNR3-). These TCRs come from a human donor in good health. Some clones in this sample may be carry-over from other donors' samples.

The rearrangement links TRBV12-5 to TRBJ1-2. Germline V gene data show CDR1 as LGHNT and CDR2 as FRNRAP. The CDR3 extends over 16 amino acids. The CDR3 sequence: CASGSDQGPFGYGYTF.

The chain carries TRBV5-1 and TRBJ2-3; TCRdb proposes TRBD2, but this gene call is untestable without DNA. CDR3 length: 16 residues. CDR1 and CDR2 (germline): SGHRS, YFSETQ. Here the CDR3 reads CASSLAGLRGEDTQYF.

This chain links TRBV7-7 with TRBJ2-5. This CDR3 has 13 amino acids. Germline V CDR1 and CDR2: SSHAT, FNYEAQ (reference sequence). The CDR3 sequence: CASSLARQETQYF. Full variable domain (outside the CDR3, taken from reference TRBV7-7 and TRBJ2-5): GAGVSQSPRYKVTKRGQDVTLRCDPISSHATLYWYQQALGQGPEFLTYFNYEAQPDKSGLPSDRFSAERPEGSISTLTIQRTEQRDSAMYRCASSLARQETQYFGPGTRLLVL.

J is TRBJ2-1 and V is TRBV29-1; without DNA, the TCRdb call of TRBD2 cannot be checked. This CDR3 region has 12 residues. The germline V gene encodes CDR1 SQVTM and CDR2 ANQGSEA. Here the CDR3 reads CSVPAGGTEQFF.

The J gene is TRBJ2-7, the V gene TRBV19; TCRdb's D call of TRBD2 is untestable without DNA. In germline, CDR1 is LNHDA, CDR2 SQIVND (reference sequence). This CDR3 has 12 residues. CDR3 sequence: CASSARLPEQYF.

This chain links TRBV7-9 with TRBJ2-7. The CDR3 has 16 amino acids. CDR1 and CDR2 from the germline V gene are SEHNR and FQNEAQ (reference sequence). This CDR3 reads CASSLVPGPKAYEQYF.

CDR3 sequence reads: CASSLGVTGANVLTF. The rearrangement uses TRBV27 and TRBJ2-6. The CDR3 loop spans 15 amino acids. From germline, CDR1 is MNHEY and CDR2 SMNVEV (reference sequence).

The V gene is TRBV29-1, the J gene TRBJ1-2; TCRdb's D call of TRBD1 is untestable without DNA. CDR1 SQVTM and CDR2 ANQGSEA come from the germline V gene. The CDR3 totals 19 residues. This CDR3 reads CSVETSSWTGGNPHYGYTF.

This CDR3 reads CASRLTGTDEQYF. The genes are TRBV5-1 and TRBJ2-7; the TCRdb call, TRBD1, lacks DNA for checking. The CDR3 is made up of 13 amino acids. Germline V lookup: CDR1 SGHRS, CDR2 YFSETQ.

The V and J genes are TRBV9 and TRBJ1-2; the TRBD1 assignment by TCRdb is unverifiable without DNA. This CDR3 is 18 amino acids long. CDR1 and CDR2 from the germline V gene are SGDLS and YYNGEE. The CDR3: CASSGGRDTSPDHYGYTF.

The chain employs TRBV12-3 or TRBV12-4 and TRBJ2-7; the D call of TRBD1 rests on TCRdb alone, since no DNA is present to check it. This CDR3 has 15 amino acids. This CDR3 is CASSFSGTQTYEQYF.

V is TRBV12-3 or TRBV12-4 and J is TRBJ2-5; the TRBD1 assignment by TCRdb is unverifiable without DNA. The CDR3 contains 12 residues. The CDR3 is CASSGQEETQYF.

The gene calls are TRBV6-5 and TRBJ1-2. The CDR3 is 13 residues long. Germline CDR1 MNHEY, CDR2 SVGAGI. CDR3 loop: CASSAGSTYGYTF.

V gene TRBV19 combines with J gene TRBJ2-7; TCRdb returns TRBD1, unconfirmable since there is no DNA. The length of the CDR3 is 14 residues. Germline CDR1 and CDR2: LNHDA and SQIVND (reference sequence). The CDR3 sequence: CASSITGQDYEQYF. Full variable domain (outside the CDR3, taken from reference TRBV19 and TRBJ2-7): DGGITQSPKYLFRKEGQNVTLSCEQNLNHDAMYWYRQDPGQGLRLIYYSQIVNDFQKGDIAEGYSVSREKKESFPLTVTSAQKNPTAFYLCASSITGQDYEQYFGPGTRLTVT.

The V and J genes are TRBV7-6 and TRBJ2-3; TCRdb reports TRBD2, a call that lacks DNA to check it against. The germline V gene has CDR1 SGHVS and CDR2 FNYEAQ. The CDR3 totals 15 residues. The CDR3 loop reads CASSLTGGNTDTQYF.

The chain has TRBV29-1 and TRBJ2-7; TCRdb lists TRBD1, though no DNA is available to test this call. Germline CDR1 reads SQVTM; CDR2 reads ANQGSEA. This CDR3 comprises 12 residues. CDR3 in amino acids: CSVEIQGNEQYF.

J is TRBJ2-1 and V is TRBV7-3; checking the TCRdb D call of TRBD2 is not possible without DNA. CDR3 length: 16 amino acids. From germline, CDR1 is SGHTA and CDR2 FQGTGA. The CDR3 sequence: CASSLGGGWAYNEQFF.

The V call is TRBV7-9, the J call TRBJ2-7; TCRdb gives TRBD1 as the D gene, but with no DNA this cannot be confirmed. Germline loops: CDR1 SEHNR, CDR2 FQNEAQ (reference sequence). The CDR3 consists of 13 residues. CDR3 protein: CASSGESSYERYF.

The chain employs TRBV29-1 and TRBJ2-5; there is no DNA to check the TCRdb D call of TRBD1. The CDR3 runs 18 residues. CDR1 and CDR2 (germline): SQVTM, ANQGSEA. The CDR3 loop reads CSVVGPSTVIEGQETQYF.

The genes are TRBV7-9 and TRBJ2-7; the TCRdb call, TRBD1, lacks DNA for checking. Germline assignment: CDR1 SEHNR and CDR2 FQNEAQ (reference sequence). CDR3 length: 13 amino acids. This chain's CDR3 is CASSWGGSFEQYF.

The V call is TRBV2, the J call TRBJ2-7. The length of the CDR3 is 14 residues. Germline CDR1 and CDR2: SNHLY and FYNNEI. The CDR3 protein is CASSGLASSYEQYF. Full variable domain (rest looked up from reference TRBV2 and TRBJ2-7): EPEVTQTPSHQVTQMGQEVILRCVPISNHLYFYWYRQILGQKVEFLVSFYNNEISEKSEIFDDQFSVERPDGSNFTLKIRSTKLEDSAMYFCASSGLASSYEQYFGPGTRLTVT.

The chain carries TRBV7-9 and TRBJ1-5; TCRdb gives TRBD1 as the D gene, but with no DNA this cannot be confirmed. This CDR3 contains 17 residues. Looked up from germline, CDR1 is SEHNR and CDR2 is FQNEAQ (reference sequence). The CDR3 reads CASSLAPGNPGAQPQHF.

The V and J genes are TRBV6-2 or TRBV6-3 and TRBJ2-1; TCRdb lists TRBD2, though no DNA is available to test this call. The CDR3 runs to 14 residues. Germline V gene lookup returns CDR1 MNHEY and CDR2 SVGEGT. CDR3 residues: CASSYGAVYNEQFF.